This TCR beta chain was identified in a study of vaccination effects on CD4 cells after COVID-19. As concerns this clone: Its matching antigen is unknown.

The culture ran for 9 to 11 days, and then CD4+ T cells were isolated. People in the vaccine group had not been infected with SARS-CoV-2 before, and their nucleocapsid antibodies were negative. TCRdb keeps only in-frame clones here, not all; method: immunoSEQ multiplex PCR. The sample holds over 45,000 clones, approximately 65% seen once. The CDR3 loop spans 16 amino acids. V dropped 2 bases and J dropped 4; count of bases not matched to a gene: 4. Germline V gene lookup returns CDR1 SGHRS and CDR2 YFSETQ. This chain connects TRBV5-1 to TRBJ2-3; 13 positions match TRBD2. The source was CD4+ T cells from PBMCs cultured without peptide, collected before COVID-19 vaccination. The TCR was taken from a human donor who received a COVID-19 vaccine. CDR3 nucleotides: TGCGCCAGCAGCTTTTGGACTAGCGGGAGTGCAGATACGCAGTATTTT. As protein: CASSFWTSGSADTQYF. The whole variable domain, filled in from reference TRBV5-1 and TRBJ2-3, reads KAGVTQTPRYLIKTRGQQVTLSCSPISGHRSVSWYQQTPGQGLQFLFEYFSETQRNKGNFPGRFSGRQFSNSRSEMNVSTLELGDSALYLCASSFWTSGSADTQYFGPGTRLTVL.